Each of the 31 T cell receptor beta chains below was sequenced from the same sample in a study of metastatic and nonmetastatic thyroid tumors. Among the patients, none had received any treatment before thyroid surgery. From the PCR reads, TCRdb re-called clones with MiXCR. The sample includes about 16,000 clones, about 22% of them seen just once. The sequencing input was adjacent normal tissue. All receptors derive from a female donor with papillary thyroid cancer or a benign thyroid nodule (not recorded which). Some clones in this sample may be carry-over from other donors' samples.

This clone was seen ten or more times. The chain employs TRBV27 and TRBJ2-2; D remains unclear. CDR1 and CDR2 (germline): MNHEY, SMNVEV (reference sequence). V was clipped by 5 bases and J by 6 bases, with 10 bases between them. CDR3 length: 13 residues. The CDR3 spells CASSVDWSGELFF. For the CDR3, the DNA is TGTGCCAGCAGTGTCGATTGGTCCGGGGAGCTGTTTTTT.

There are a few counts of this clone. This chain links TRBV3-1 with TRBJ1-2, with D tentatively TRBD1 (5 bases). Germline loops: CDR1 LGHDT, CDR2 YNNKEL (reference sequence). This CDR3 region has 12 residues. Trimming pared 5 bases from V and 8 bases from J, leaving 12 bases between. The CDR3 nucleotides are TGTGCCAGCAGCACCAGGGACCGCGGCTACACCTTC. It codes for CASSTRDRGYTF.

The chain employs TRBV5-1 and TRBJ1-1; 7 nucleotides agree with TRBD1. Germline V gene sequence: CDR1 SGHRS, CDR2 YFSETQ. The CDR3 contains 14 residues. The V gene end was trimmed by 2 bases and the J gene end by 5 bases; junction bases not matched to a gene: 6. The CDR3 here is CASSFLDRETEAFF. The CDR3 nucleotides are TGCGCCAGCAGCTTCCTCGACAGGGAGACTGAAGCTTTCTTT. The complete variable domain, with remaining parts taken from reference TRBV5-1 and TRBJ1-1, reads KAGVTQTPRYLIKTRGQQVTLSCSPISGHRSVSWYQQTPGQGLQFLFEYFSETQRNKGNFPGRFSGRQFSNSRSEMNVSTLELGDSALYLCASSFLDRETEAFFGQGTRLTVV.

This clone was counted between two and nine times. The final CDR3 position lacks the conserved phenylalanine or tryptophan, pointing to a likely read error. It is unclear where the CDR3 begins or ends on the DNA, so no DNA is shown, and the CDR3 is as TCRdb lists it. The CDR3 spells CSAREAAG. The chain combines TRBV20-1 with TRBJ2-2. The CDR3 is 8 residues long, counting both termini. CDR1 and CDR2 from the germline V gene are DFQATT and SNEGSKA (reference sequence).

CDR3 coding DNA: TGTGCCAGCAGTGCAAAAGGGAGATGGTACTTC. This gives the protein CASSAKGRWYF. This chain links TRBV28 with TRBJ2-7; D may be TRBD2 (5 bases). The CDR3 consists of 11 residues. Germline CDR1 MDHEN, CDR2 SYDVKM. V gave up 5 bases and J gave up 12 bases, with 14 bases separating them.

A note on this clone: Sequence at one end of the junction differs from germline and may be a read error. Other DNA sequences of this sample code for an identical CDR3. The rearrangement uses TRBV7-6 and TRBJ1-6; 7 nucleotides agree with TRBD1. The CDR3 extends over 17 amino acids. The germline gives CDR1 SGHVS, CDR2 FNYEAQ. The CDR3 is CASSLGPQGSYNSPLHF. Here the CDR3 DNA reads TGTGCCAGCAGCTTAGGCCCACAGGGGTCCTATAATTCACCCCTCCACTTC.

This clone was found a few times. J is TRBJ1-5 and V is TRBV10-3; possible D gene TRBD1, 6 bases. This CDR3 is 14 amino acids long. V lost 10 bases and J lost 4, with 17 bases in between. Germline V gene data show CDR1 as ENHRY and CDR2 as SYGVKD. CDR3 coding DNA: TGTGCCACCACTCCGGACAGCTCAAATCAGCCCCAGCATTTT. The encoded protein is CATTPDSSNQPQHF.

This clone has only a few counts. The chain couples TRBV9 to TRBJ2-7, with a tentative D call TRBD1 (6 bases). The germline CDR1 and CDR2 sequences are SGDLS and YYNGEE. V lost 0 bases and J lost 4, with 14 bases in between. This CDR3 contains 15 residues. The CDR3 DNA sequence: TGTGCCAGCAGCGTAGCTGACAGGTTGATTTACGAGCAGTACTTC. It is translated as CASSVADRLIYEQYF.

The genes are TRBV7-6 and TRBJ2-1; TRBD2 matches at 8 bases. The germline V gene encodes CDR1 SGHVS and CDR2 FNYEAQ. This CDR3 contains 14 residues. V shed 4 bases, J shed 3 bases, and the junction held 2 bases outside the gene matches. CDR3 loop: CASSSLADYNEQFF. CDR3 nucleotide sequence: TGTGCCAGCAGCTCACTAGCGGACTACAATGAGCAGTTCTTC.

This clone was observed a few times. This chain joins TRBV4-1 and TRBJ1-4; TRBD1 is a possible D gene (6 bases). From germline, CDR1 is MGHRA and CDR2 YSYEKL. V dropped 0 bases and J dropped 7 bases, with 27 bases sitting between them. The CDR3 totals 20 residues. CDR3 loop: CASSQDGDTTSVILSEKLFF. For the CDR3, the DNA is TGCGCCAGCAGCCAAGATGGGGACACTACGTCTGTTATCCTGTCTGAAAAACTGTTTTTT.

Many counts were recorded for this clone. In DNA, the CDR3 is TGTGCCTGGAGTGCCAGGGGCCACGAGCAGTACTTC. This translates into CAWSARGHEQYF. The rearrangement uses TRBV30 and TRBJ2-7; D is possibly TRBD1 (6 bases). V lost 1 base to trimming and J lost 5 bases, with 9 bases between them. Germline V gene sequence: CDR1 GTSNPN, CDR2 SVGIG (reference sequence). The CDR3 is made up of 12 amino acids.

Points on this clone: Its ends do not fully match the called genes, so a read error is possible. DNA of the CDR3: TGCAGTGTTAGAGATTCCAACTTTAACTCACCCCTCCACTTT. Translation gives CSVRDSNFNSPLHF. The chain uses TRBV20-1 and TRBJ1-6, with unresolved D. Germline values: CDR1 DFQATT, CDR2 SNEGSKA (reference sequence). This CDR3 spans 14 amino acids.

V is TRBV20-1 and J is TRBJ1-5; the match to TRBD1 covers 9 bases. The trim removed 1 base at V and 5 bases at J, leaving 3 bases unmatched. CDR3 length equals 14 residues. CDR1 is DFQATT and CDR2 is SNEGSKA in the germline V gene (reference sequence). The DNA of the CDR3 is TGCAGTGCTAGAGTGGGACAGGGTGATCAGCCCCAGCATTTT. It translates to CSARVGQGDQPQHF.

The chain joins TRBV5-1 to TRBJ2-1; D is perhaps TRBD2 (5 bases). Trimming took off 4 bases at V and 9 bases at J, with 11 bases between the two ends. Germline loops: CDR1 SGHRS, CDR2 YFSETQ. CDR3 size: 12 residues. As DNA, the CDR3 is TGCGCCAGCAGCAATGACTACTTTGAGCAGTTCTTC. It specifies CASSNDYFEQFF.

The rearrangement joins TRBV7-2 to TRBJ2-5; 10 nucleotides agree with TRBD2. The CDR3 runs 16 residues. The trim removed 1 base at V and 7 bases at J, leaving 9 bases unmatched. Germline CDR1 SGHTA, CDR2 FQGNSA. The CDR3 loop reads CASSLGGAGGRGTQYF. The CDR3 DNA reads TGTGCCAGCAGCTTAGGTGGAGCGGGGGGGCGAGGGACCCAGTACTTC.

This clone was found many times. J is TRBJ2-1 and V is TRBV10-3; TRBD1 aligns across 11 bases. CDR1 ENHRY and CDR2 SYGVKD come from the germline V gene. The CDR3 sequence is 14 residues long. Unmatched junction bases numbered 1, after V lost 6 bases and J lost 3 bases. The DNA for the CDR3 is TGTGCCATCAGAGGGACAGGGGGCTACAATGAGCAGTTCTTC. As protein: CAIRGTGGYNEQFF.

The chain has TRBV12-5 and TRBJ2-1; 14 bases are a match to TRBD2. In germline, CDR1 is LGHNT, CDR2 FRNRAP. With V trimmed by 0 bases and J by 1 base, 8 bases remained unmatched. CDR3 length: 20 residues. The CDR3 reads CASGLVLGTSGRWSYNEQFF. CDR3 DNA sequence: TGTGCTAGTGGTTTGGTACTCGGGACTAGCGGGAGATGGTCCTACAATGAGCAGTTCTTC.

This clone came up a few times. The V gene is TRBV6-5, the J gene TRBJ2-2; D unclear. CDR3 length equals 13 residues. Germline V gene sequence: CDR1 MNHEY, CDR2 SVGAGI. V was trimmed by 3 bases and J by 7 bases, leaving 9 bases between them. The CDR3 here is CASSYKDGGELFF. CDR3 in DNA: TGTGCCAGCAGTTATAAGGATGGCGGGGAGCTGTTTTTT.

The CDR3 here is CASSPENSYEQYF. The CDR3 DNA is TGCGCCAGCAGCCCAGAAAACTCCTACGAGCAGTACTTC. This chain links TRBV5-1 with TRBJ2-7; D remains ambiguous. Trimming shortened V by 4 bases and J by 0 bases, and 8 bases separated the two germline ends. The CDR3 has 13 residues. The germline V gene has CDR1 SGHRS and CDR2 YFSETQ.

This clone has just a few counts. The rearrangement links TRBV6-2 or TRBV6-3 to TRBJ2-7; tentatively, D is TRBD2 (5 bases). V was shortened by 5 bases and J by 2 bases, with 19 bases between the two germline ends. CDR1 MNHEY and CDR2 SVGEGT come from the germline V gene. CDR3 size: 16 residues. The CDR3 nucleotides read TGTGCCAGCAGTAAGGATGCCCGGACTGGGACCTACGAGCAGTACTTC. Its translation: CASSKDARTGTYEQYF.

This clone occurred a few times. V is TRBV24-1 and J is TRBJ1-5, with 9 bases fitting TRBD1. The CDR3 sequence is 16 residues long. CDR1 is KGHDR, CDR2 SFDVKD, per germline. V lost 4 bases and J lost 0; bases outside the gene matches: 3. Here the CDR3 DNA reads TGTGCCACCAGTGAGACAGGGGGAGGTAGCAATCAGCCCCAGCATTTT. Amino acids: CATSETGGGSNQPQHF.

The sample holds a few counts of this clone. The chain uses TRBV10-1 and TRBJ1-6; no clear D. The CDR3 is made up of 10 amino acids. The V end was cut by 7 bases, the J end by 5 bases, with 0 bases between. From germline, CDR1 is WNHNN and CDR2 SYGVQD (reference sequence). CDR3: CASNNSPLHF. Written as DNA, the CDR3 is TGCGCCAGCAATAATTCACCCCTCCACTTT.

This clone was seen a few times. The gene calls are TRBV20-1 and TRBJ2-1; 11 bases map to TRBD2. The CDR3 has 13 residues. Germline CDR1 DFQATT, CDR2 SNEGSKA (reference sequence). Unmatched junction bases numbered 2, after V lost 6 bases and J lost 4 bases. The chain's CDR3 is CSARTSGYNEQFF. The CDR3 DNA follows: TGCAGTGCCCGGACTAGCGGGTACAATGAGCAGTTCTTC.

This clone was recorded a few times. This rearrangement joins TRBV6-1 to TRBJ2-1; 7 nucleotides match TRBD1. Germline CDR1 reads MNHNS; CDR2 reads SASEGT. The CDR3 runs to 16 residues. Trimming cost V 7 bases and J 6 bases; bases outside gene matches: 15. The CDR3 nucleotides are TGTGCCAGCATTTCGCAGGGGGACCTAGAGCCCAATGAGCAGTTCTTC. Amino acid sequence: CASISQGDLEPNEQFF.

The V gene is TRBV20-1, the J gene TRBJ2-3; 11 nucleotides line up with TRBD2. This CDR3 spans 14 amino acids. V shed 5 bases, J shed 5 bases, and the junction held 6 bases outside the gene matches. Germline assignment: CDR1 DFQATT and CDR2 SNEGSKA (reference sequence). CDR3 amino acids: CSAHLAGGRDTQYF. CDR3 DNA: TGCAGTGCTCATTTAGCGGGAGGGCGAGATACGCAGTATTTT.

This clone appeared a few times. This chain joins TRBV5-1 and TRBJ2-7; D is possibly TRBD1 (6 bases). Germline V gene data show CDR1 as SGHRS and CDR2 as YFSETQ. V was pared by 2 bases and J by 3 bases, with 6 bases between. The CDR3 is 12 amino acids. The DNA of the CDR3 is TGCGCCAGCAGCTTACAGGGCTACGAGCAGTACTTC. Residues: CASSLQGYEQYF. Drawing the rest from reference TRBV5-1 and TRBJ2-7, the complete variable domain is KAGVTQTPRYLIKTRGQQVTLSCSPISGHRSVSWYQQTPGQGLQFLFEYFSETQRNKGNFPGRFSGRQFSNSRSEMNVSTLELGDSALYLCASSLQGYEQYFGPGTRLTVT.

J is TRBJ1-1 and V is TRBV28; no clear D gene. The CDR3 consists of 15 residues. Between the trimmed V and J ends, which lost 3 bases and 2 bases, there was a span of 13 bases. CDR1 is MDHEN and CDR2 is SYDVKM in the germline V gene. The CDR3 DNA follows: TGTGCCAGCAGTTTTAGGATAGAACTTAACACTGAAGCTTTCTTT. Protein product: CASSFRIELNTEAFF.

To note about this clone: A single base separates this from a much larger clone, so it may be a read error. The chain combines TRBV6-1 with TRBJ2-2, with 8 positions matching TRBD1. Per the germline V gene, CDR1 is MNHNS and CDR2 is SASEGT. This CDR3 comprises 14 residues. The CDR3 here is CASSRDRLTGELFF. DNA for the CDR3: TGTGCCAGCAGTAGGGACAGGTTGACCGGTGAGCTGTTTTTT.

Worth noting for this clone: At one of its ends the junction is not consistent with the germline gene, which may arise from a read error. This rearrangement joins TRBV11-2 to TRBJ2-3; 9 bases are shared with TRBD2. This CDR3 comprises 16 residues. CDR1 SGHAT and CDR2 FQNNGV come from the germline V gene. The DNA for the CDR3 is TGTGCCAGCATCTTAGGGGCGGGAGGGCCAGGAGATACGCAGTATTTT. Its protein product is CASILGAGGPGDTQYF.

V is TRBV28 and J is TRBJ2-7; TRBD2 aligns across 13 bases. There are 15 residues in the CDR3. Trimming removed 4 bases from V and 6 bases from J; junction bases left unmatched: 6. Germline-derived CDR1 and CDR2 are MDHEN and SYDVKM. CDR3 DNA: TGTGCCAGCAGTTCCGGGACTAGCGGGAAGCCCGAGCAGTACTTC. Amino acid sequence: CASSSGTSGKPEQYF.

The chain employs TRBV29-1 and TRBJ2-7; TRBD2 matches 14 bases. CDR1 SQVTM and CDR2 ANQGSEA come from the germline V gene. This CDR3 has 16 amino acids. J gave up 7 bases and V 2 bases, and 10 bases lay outside the gene matches. The CDR3, as DNA: TGCAGCGTTGAAAGGGGAGGGACTAGCGGGAGCAGAGAGCAGTACTTC. This sequence encodes CSVERGGTSGSREQYF.